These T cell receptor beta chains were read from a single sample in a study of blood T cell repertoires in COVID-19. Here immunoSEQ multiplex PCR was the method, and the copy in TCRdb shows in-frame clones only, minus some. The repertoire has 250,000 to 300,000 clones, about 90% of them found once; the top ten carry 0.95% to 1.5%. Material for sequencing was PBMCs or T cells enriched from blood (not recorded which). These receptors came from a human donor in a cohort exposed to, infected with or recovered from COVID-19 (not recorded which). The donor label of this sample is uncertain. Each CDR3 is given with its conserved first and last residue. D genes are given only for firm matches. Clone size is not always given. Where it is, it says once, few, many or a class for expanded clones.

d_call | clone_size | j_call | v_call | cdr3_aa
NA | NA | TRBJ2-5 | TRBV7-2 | CASSSPKETQYF
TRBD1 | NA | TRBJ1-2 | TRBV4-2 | CASSETGVNYGYTF
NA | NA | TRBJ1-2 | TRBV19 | CASSMASNYGYTF
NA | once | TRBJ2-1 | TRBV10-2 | CASSETFEQFF
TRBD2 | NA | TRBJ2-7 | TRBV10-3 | CAISAPSGPTYEQYF
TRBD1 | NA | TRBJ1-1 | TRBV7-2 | CASSIQGMDTEAFF
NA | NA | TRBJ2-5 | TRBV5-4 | CASSLDSDQETQYF
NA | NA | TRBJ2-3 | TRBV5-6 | CASSRDWSSTDTQYF
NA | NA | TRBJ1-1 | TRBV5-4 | CASSTKVDTEAFF
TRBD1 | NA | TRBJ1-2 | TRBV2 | CARKGATANYGYTF
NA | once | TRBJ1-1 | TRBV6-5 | CASSYSAGSGTEAFF
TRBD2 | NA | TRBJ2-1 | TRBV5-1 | CASSSRSGGGNDEQFF
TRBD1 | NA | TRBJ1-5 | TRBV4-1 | CASSQAAMTGGERPQHF
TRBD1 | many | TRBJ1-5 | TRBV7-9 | CASSLGTGDTQPQHF
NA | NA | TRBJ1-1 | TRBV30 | CAWGPSNTEAFF
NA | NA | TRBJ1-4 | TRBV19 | CASSAGGGIEKLFF
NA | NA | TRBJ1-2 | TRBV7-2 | CASSFGRGGYGYTF
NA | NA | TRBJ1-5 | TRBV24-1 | CATSDGQSLGQPQHF
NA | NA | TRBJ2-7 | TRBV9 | CASSVEGGGWYEQYF
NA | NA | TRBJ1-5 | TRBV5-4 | CASSNEGQNQPQHF
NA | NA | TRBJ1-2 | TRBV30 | CAWSVRQARSVGYTF
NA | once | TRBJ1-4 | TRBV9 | CASSVGGQAVELFF
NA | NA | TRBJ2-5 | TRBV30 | CAAGQYQETQYF
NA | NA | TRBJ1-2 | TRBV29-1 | CSVERVRNYGYTF
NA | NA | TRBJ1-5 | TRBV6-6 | CASSYGPSQPQHF
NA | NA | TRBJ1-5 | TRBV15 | CATSRVPNQPQHF
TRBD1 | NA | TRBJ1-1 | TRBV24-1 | CATMPGQGGTEAFF
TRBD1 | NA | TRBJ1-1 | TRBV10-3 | CAISDRDRGLSTEAFF
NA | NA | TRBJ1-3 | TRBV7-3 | CASSTGQGNTIYF
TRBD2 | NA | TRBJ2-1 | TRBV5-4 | CASSSLAAEYNEQFF
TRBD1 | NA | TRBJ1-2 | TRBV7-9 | CASSLRQGTDYGYTF
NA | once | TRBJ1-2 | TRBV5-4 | CASSLGTTRGYTF
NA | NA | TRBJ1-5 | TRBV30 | CAWSHRAIGAQPQHF
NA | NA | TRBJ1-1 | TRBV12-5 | CASGLVLGQRNTEAFF
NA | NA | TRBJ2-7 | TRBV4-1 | CASSPQSSGYEQYF
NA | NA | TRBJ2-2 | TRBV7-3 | CASSSDYSTGELFF
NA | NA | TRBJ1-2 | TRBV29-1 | CSVEVGVRGADYGYTF
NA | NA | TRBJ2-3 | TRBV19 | CASTASGGTDTQYF
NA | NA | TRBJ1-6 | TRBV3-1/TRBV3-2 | CASSQYQRRDSPLHF
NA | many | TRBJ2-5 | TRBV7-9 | CASSFSGGAGETQYF
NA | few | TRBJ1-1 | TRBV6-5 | CASSYRGNTEAFF
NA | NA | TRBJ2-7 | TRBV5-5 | CASSLASSDYEQYF
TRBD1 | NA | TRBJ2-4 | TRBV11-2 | CASSLLQGTKNIQYF
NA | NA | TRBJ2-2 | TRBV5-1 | CASSLARSSAGELFF
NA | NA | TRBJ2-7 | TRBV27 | CASSSLWPSYEQYF
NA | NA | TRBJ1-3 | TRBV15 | CATSRDLRESTAIYF
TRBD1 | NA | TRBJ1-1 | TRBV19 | CASSSGTGGASGAFF
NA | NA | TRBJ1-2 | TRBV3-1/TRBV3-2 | CASSQVGGGYTF
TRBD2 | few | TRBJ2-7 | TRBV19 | CASSRPAGTSYEQYF
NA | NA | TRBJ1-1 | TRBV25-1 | CASSEWQGIQVTEAFF
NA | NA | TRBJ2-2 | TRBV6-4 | CASSDVAGSPGELFF
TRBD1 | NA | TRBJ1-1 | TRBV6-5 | CASNGDRGLTEAFF
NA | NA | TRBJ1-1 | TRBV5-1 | CASSLEGGAEAFF
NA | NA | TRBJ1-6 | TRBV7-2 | CASSSGSPLHF